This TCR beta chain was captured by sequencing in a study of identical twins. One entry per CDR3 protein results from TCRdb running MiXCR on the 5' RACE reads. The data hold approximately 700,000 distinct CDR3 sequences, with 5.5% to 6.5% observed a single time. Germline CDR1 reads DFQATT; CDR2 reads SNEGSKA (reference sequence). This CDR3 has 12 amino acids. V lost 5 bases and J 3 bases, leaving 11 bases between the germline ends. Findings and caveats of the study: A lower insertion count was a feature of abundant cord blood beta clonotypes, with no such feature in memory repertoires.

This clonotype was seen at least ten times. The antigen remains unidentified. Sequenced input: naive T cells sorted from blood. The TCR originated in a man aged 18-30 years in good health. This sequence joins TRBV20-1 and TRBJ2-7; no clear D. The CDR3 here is CSASDGYYEQYV. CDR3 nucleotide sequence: TGCAGTGCTTCGGACGGATACTACGAGCAGTACGTC.